These 22 T cell receptor beta chains came from one sample sequenced in a study of CD4+ T cells in melanoma. Sequencing used immunoSEQ multiplex PCR; TCRdb keeps in-frame clones, though not all of them. There are some 19,000 clones in the sample; about three quarters occur only once, and approximately 9.8% lies in the top ten. The receptors come from a human donor with melanoma.

V usage is TRBV15 and J usage is TRBJ1-1; no definite D call. Germline V gene sequence: CDR1 LNHNV, CDR2 YYDKDF (reference sequence). CDR3 length: 15 amino acids. Trimming removed 0 bases from V and 1 base from J, with 9 bases in between. The CDR3 DNA sequence: TGTGCCACCAGCAGAGATAAAAGAGAGAACACTGAAGCTTTCTTT. The encoded protein is CATSRDKRENTEAFF.

The chain carries TRBV19 and TRBJ2-5; D call uncertain. V was shortened by 5 bases and J by 7 bases, with 11 bases between the two germline ends. Per germline, CDR1 LNHDA and CDR2 SQIVND (reference sequence). The CDR3 consists of 12 residues. The CDR3 DNA is TGTGCCAGTAGTGACGGACGTTGGACCCAGTACTTC. The encoded protein is CASSDGRWTQYF.

This chain uses TRBV7-2 with TRBJ2-3; TRBD2 matches 9 bases. CDR1 SGHTA and CDR2 FQGNSA come from the germline V gene. V lost 7 bases and J lost 4; bases outside the gene matches: 12. The CDR3 has 16 amino acids. The CDR3: CASTPPGRGGADTQYF. CDR3 nucleotide sequence: TGTGCCAGCACCCCCCCGGGGCGGGGGGGGGCAGATACGCAGTATTTT.

The rearrangement links TRBV30 to TRBJ2-1; 10 nucleotides line up with TRBD2. Germline CDR1 is GTSNPN and CDR2 is SVGIG (reference sequence). Trimming took 3 bases from V and 7 from J; bases not matched to a gene: 9. The CDR3 has 15 amino acids. CDR3 in DNA: TGTGCCTGGAGGTCAGCGGGGGGGCCGGGGAATGAGCAGTTCTTC. Its protein is CAWRSAGGPGNEQFF.

The chain combines TRBV9 with TRBJ1-6; 7 positions agree with TRBD1. V lost 4 bases, J lost 7 bases, and 8 bases stayed unmatched. Germline values: CDR1 SGDLS, CDR2 YYNGEE. This CDR3 comprises 15 residues. The CDR3 reads CASSPRGGWNSPLHF. Written as DNA, the CDR3 is TGTGCCAGCAGCCCCCGAGGGGGCTGGAATTCACCCCTCCACTTT.

This sequence joins TRBV5-4 and TRBJ2-1; D may be TRBD1 or TRBD2 (5 bases each). Trimming stripped 0 bases from V and 5 bases from J, with 12 bases between. Germline V gives CDR1 SGHNT, CDR2 YYREEE (reference sequence). The CDR3 runs 15 residues. Here the CDR3 DNA reads TGTGCCAGCAGCTTGGAGAGGGGATCGCACAATGAGCAGTTCTTC. This translates into CASSLERGSHNEQFF.

This chain joins TRBV27 and TRBJ2-1, with D uncertain. Between the trimmed V and J ends, which lost 8 bases and 2 bases, there was a span of 22 bases. Germline V gives CDR1 MNHEY, CDR2 SMNVEV (reference sequence). This CDR3 comprises 17 residues. CDR3 loop: CASFPGPGKYTYNEQFF. The CDR3 DNA reads TGTGCCAGCTTTCCCGGCCCGGGCAAATATACCTACAATGAGCAGTTCTTC.

This clone was counted once. The rearrangement links TRBV2 to TRBJ1-2; 7 nucleotides match TRBD1. Unmatched junction bases numbered 0, after V lost 6 bases and J lost 2 bases. The germline CDR1 and CDR2 sequences are SNHLY and FYNNEI. The CDR3 is 12 residues long. CDR3 DNA: TGTGCCAGCAGGGACAGGAACTATGGCTACACCTTC. This translates into CASRDRNYGYTF.

The J gene is TRBJ1-4, the V gene TRBV5-1; D uncertain. Looked up from germline, CDR1 is SGHRS and CDR2 is YFSETQ. V gave up 4 bases and J gave up 5 bases, with 9 bases separating them. This CDR3 is built from 13 residues. The CDR3 region has the DNA TGCGCCAGCAGCCTGGGCTCAAATGAAAAACTGTTTTTT. Protein sequence: CASSLGSNEKLFF.

J is TRBJ2-3 and V is TRBV28; no reliable D call. Trimming stripped 6 bases from V and 2 bases from J, with 9 bases between. This CDR3 region has 13 residues. The germline V gene has CDR1 MDHEN and CDR2 SYDVKM. The CDR3 sequence: CASRFRPTDTQYF. The CDR3 bases are TGTGCCAGCAGGTTCAGGCCCACAGATACGCAGTATTTT.

V gene TRBV9 combines with J gene TRBJ2-5; D is undetermined. This CDR3 spans 14 amino acids. Germline CDR1 and CDR2: SGDLS and YYNGEE. Trimming removed 1 base at V and 4 bases at J, with 11 bases between. The CDR3 sequence: CASSVNAAVETQYF. The CDR3 DNA reads as TGTGCCAGCAGCGTAAATGCAGCAGTAGAGACCCAGTACTTC.

CDR3 DNA: TGTGCCAGCAGCTTAGGGGGGGGACGGAGAAACACTGAAGCTTTCTTT. Translating gives CASSLGGGRRNTEAFF. V gene TRBV11-2 combines with J gene TRBJ1-1; D is perhaps TRBD1 (5 bases). Germline assignment: CDR1 SGHAT and CDR2 FQNNGV. V was clipped by 1 base and J by 2 bases, with 14 bases between them. This CDR3 has 16 residues.

The V gene is TRBV5-4, the J gene TRBJ2-1; 7 bases line up with TRBD2. This CDR3 region has 17 residues. After removal of 3 bases from V and 0 bases from J, the junction contained 9 bases not matched to a gene. The germline V gene encodes CDR1 SGHNT and CDR2 YYREEE (reference sequence). The CDR3 DNA sequence: TGTGCCAGCAGCTGGGGGGGGAGTAAGAGCTCCTACAATGAGCAGTTCTTC. As protein: CASSWGGSKSSYNEQFF.

This clone is a singleton in its sample. V usage is TRBV7-3 and J usage is TRBJ2-1; D gene ambiguous. Germline-derived CDR1 and CDR2 are SGHTA and FQGTGA. V gave up 5 bases and J gave up 4 bases, with 15 bases separating them. The CDR3 length is 15 residues. The CDR3 nucleotides are TGTGCCAGCAGCCCACCACAGTTCACTTACAATGAGCAGTTCTTC. This encodes CASSPPQFTYNEQFF.

The chain employs TRBV7-2 and TRBJ1-3, with a tentative D call TRBD1 (6 bases). Trimming pared 5 bases from V and 6 bases from J, leaving 17 bases between. The germline CDR1 and CDR2 sequences are SGHTA and FQGNSA. The CDR3 is 15 amino acids. DNA for the CDR3: TGTGCCAGCAGCAACAACAGGGTTCGCGAAAACACCATATATTTT. It is translated as CASSNNRVRENTIYF.

The chain recombines TRBV7-2 with TRBJ2-7; either TRBD1 or TRBD2 may supply D (7 bases each). Germline CDR1 SGHTA, CDR2 FQGNSA. The CDR3 runs 15 residues. V was cut by 2 bases and J by 4 bases, with 15 bases left in between. CDR3 in amino acids: CASSLIPGGAYEQYF. The CDR3 nucleotides read TGTGCCAGCAGCTTAATCCCAGGGGGGGCTTACGAGCAGTACTTC.

The V and J genes are TRBV5-1 and TRBJ2-2, with D perhaps being TRBD1 or TRBD2 (5 bases each). The length of the CDR3 is 16 residues. Germline V gene data show CDR1 as SGHRS and CDR2 as YFSETQ. The germline V and J ends were trimmed by 1 base and 1 base, with 11 bases remaining between them. The CDR3 DNA sequence: TGCGCCAGCAGCTTGTTCGGGGCGGGGAACACCGGGGAGCTGTTTTTT. It translates to CASSLFGAGNTGELFF. Combining the CDR3 with reference TRBV5-1 and TRBJ2-2 gives the whole variable domain KAGVTQTPRYLIKTRGQQVTLSCSPISGHRSVSWYQQTPGQGLQFLFEYFSETQRNKGNFPGRFSGRQFSNSRSEMNVSTLELGDSALYLCASSLFGAGNTGELFFGEGSRLTVL.

The chain uses TRBV5-1 and TRBJ2-3; TRBD1 aligns across 8 bases. V lost 6 bases to trimming and J lost 3 bases; unmatched junction nucleotides: 6. CDR1 is SGHRS, CDR2 YFSETQ, per germline. The CDR3 runs 14 residues. The CDR3 loop is CASNGQGQTDTQYF. The DNA of the CDR3 is TGCGCCAGCAATGGACAGGGTCAAACAGATACGCAGTATTTT.

The chain has TRBV4-1 and TRBJ1-5; D is perhaps TRBD1 (6 bases). Germline V gene data show CDR1 as MGHRA and CDR2 as YSYEKL. The CDR3 is 13 amino acids. The V end lost 4 bases, the J end lost 6 bases, and 10 bases lay between the germline ends. The CDR3 bases are TGCGCCAGCAGCCGTACAGGGACTCAGCCCCAGCATTTT. Translation gives CASSRTGTQPQHF.

The chain joins TRBV11-2 to TRBJ1-1; D remains unclear. Looked up from germline, CDR1 is SGHAT and CDR2 is FQNNGV. The CDR3 length is 16 residues. V lost 6 bases and J lost 0, with 17 bases in between. CDR3: CASRPFIGPLNTEAFF. The CDR3 coding sequence is TGTGCCAGCAGACCATTTATTGGGCCCCTGAACACTGAAGCTTTCTTT.

The V call is TRBV6-1, the J call TRBJ2-7; the match to TRBD1 covers 7 bases. CDR1 and CDR2 from the germline V gene are MNHNS and SASEGT. The CDR3 is 14 amino acids. CDR3 nucleotide sequence: TGTGCTGTAACCCGGGGACAGTACACCTACGAGCAGTACTTC. Amino acid sequence: CAVTRGQYTYEQYF.

The chain has TRBV5-4 and TRBJ1-1; tentative D call: TRBD1 (5 bases). Per germline, CDR1 SGHNT and CDR2 YYREEE (reference sequence). V dropped 4 bases and J dropped 4 bases, with 11 bases sitting between them. CDR3 size: 13 residues. CDR3 sequence (DNA): TGTGCCAGCAGCCCTGCAGGGAGCACTGAAGCTTTCTTT. It translates to CASSPAGSTEAFF.